These 15 T cell receptor beta chains were sequenced from one sample in a study of shared clonotypes between healthy human individuals. The naive CD8 fraction comprised CD45RO-negative cells positively selected for CCR7 and excluded terminally differentiated effector memory CD45RA+ cells. The method was immunoSEQ multiplex PCR; TCRdb's version includes in-frame clones alone and lacks a portion of them. The sample holds around 2,000,000 clones; over 85% are singletons and the top ten take approximately 1%. Input material: naive CD8+ T cells sorted from blood. These receptors all stem from a man between 18 and 29 years old in good health.

The V and J genes are TRBV7-9 and TRBJ2-6, with D tentatively TRBD2 (6 bases). The CDR3 loop spans 16 amino acids. With 4 bases removed from V and 2 bases from J, the gap between germline ends came to 12 bases. CDR1 and CDR2 (germline): SEHNR, FQNEAQ (reference sequence). In DNA, the CDR3 is TGTGCCAGCAGCTCCCTCTGGGAGGCTGGGGCCAACGTCCTGACTTTC. Protein sequence: CASSSLWEAGANVLTF.

This rearrangement joins TRBV5-6 to TRBJ1-1; D is possibly TRBD1 (5 bases). Per the germline V gene, CDR1 is SGHDT and CDR2 is YYEEEE. The ends were cut back, 3 bases at V and 5 bases at J, with 17 bases in the middle. CDR3 length: 15 residues. CDR3 protein: CASSSRFRAETEAFF. In DNA form, the CDR3 reads TGTGCCAGCAGCTCCCGTTTCAGGGCTGAAACTGAAGCTTTCTTT.

The V and J genes are TRBV5-6 and TRBJ2-1; D possibly corresponds to TRBD2 (5 bases). The CDR3 runs to 15 residues. Germline lookup yields CDR1 SGHDT and CDR2 YYEEEE. V lost 0 bases and J 4 bases, leaving 11 bases between the germline ends. DNA for the CDR3: TGTGCCAGCAGCTTGGCCGGGATGGGGTACAATGAGCAGTTCTTC. This encodes CASSLAGMGYNEQFF. Full variable domain (outside the CDR3, taken from reference TRBV5-6 and TRBJ2-1): DAGVTQSPTHLIKTRGQQVTLRCSPKSGHDTVSWYQQALGQGPQFIFQYYEEEERQRGNFPDRFSGHQFPNYSSELNVNALLLGDSALYLCASSLAGMGYNEQFFGPGTRLTVL.

V gene TRBV6-1 combines with J gene TRBJ1-6; TRBD1 might be the D (5 bases). Trimming took 6 bases from V and 3 from J, leaving 9 bases between them. This CDR3 region has 14 residues. Germline CDR1 and CDR2: MNHNS and SASEGT. The CDR3 nucleotides read TGTGCCAGCAGCGCCGACAGCTATAATTCACCCCTCCACTTT. It is translated as CASSADSYNSPLHF.

The J gene is TRBJ2-3, the V gene TRBV9; D perhaps matches TRBD1 (5 bases). Germline loops: CDR1 SGDLS, CDR2 YYNGEE. This CDR3 comprises 14 residues. The germline V and J ends were trimmed by 0 bases and 6 bases, with 11 bases remaining between them. The chain's CDR3 is CASSVEGVPDTQYF. The CDR3 bases are TGTGCCAGCAGCGTAGAAGGGGTTCCCGATACGCAGTATTTT. The full variable domain, its missing parts supplied by reference TRBV9 and TRBJ2-3, is DSGVTQTPKHLITATGQRVTLRCSPRSGDLSVYWYQQSLDQGLQFLIQYYNGEERAKGNILERFSAQQFPDLHSELNLSSLELGDSALYFCASSVEGVPDTQYFGPGTRLTVL.

The V gene is TRBV7-9, the J gene TRBJ2-7, with 7 nucleotides matching TRBD1. The CDR3 sequence is 16 residues long. Germline CDR1 and CDR2: SEHNR and FQNEAQ (reference sequence). The V segment lost 2 bases and the J segment 2 bases; nucleotides outside the gene matches: 9. DNA of the CDR3: TGTGCCAGCAGCTTACCTGGCGGACAGGTGGCCTACGAGCAGTACTTC. It is translated as CASSLPGGQVAYEQYF.

The chain is built from TRBV28 and TRBJ2-7; D uncertain. This CDR3 comprises 13 residues. Trimming shortened V by 3 bases and J by 2 bases, and 8 bases separated the two germline ends. From germline, CDR1 is MDHEN and CDR2 SYDVKM. The CDR3 loop reads CASSFTEPYEQYF. The DNA for the CDR3 is TGTGCCAGCAGTTTCACCGAACCCTACGAGCAGTACTTC.

The chain couples TRBV4-1 to TRBJ2-7; 9 bases map to TRBD2. This CDR3 is built from 15 residues. The germline V gene encodes CDR1 MGHRA and CDR2 YSYEKL. The V gene end was trimmed by 3 bases and the J gene end by 4 bases; junction bases not matched to a gene: 7. CDR3 loop: CASSQGRLAEYEQYF. CDR3 bases: TGCGCCAGCAGCCAGGGCCGACTAGCGGAATACGAGCAGTACTTC.

V and J are TRBV29-1 and TRBJ2-5; D remains ambiguous. TRBJ2-7 explains the end of the DNA better; the J call may be wrong. CDR1 and CDR2 from the germline V gene are SQVTM and ANQGSEA. The CDR3 runs to 13 residues. For the CDR3, the DNA is TGCAGCGCCCTTGGAGTCGCACACTACGAGCAGTACTTC. Translating it yields CSALGVAHYEQYF.

This clone has just a few counts. V usage is TRBV7-2 and J usage is TRBJ1-1; 10 nucleotides align to TRBD1. CDR1 is SGHTA and CDR2 is FQGNSA in the germline V gene. V shed 8 bases and J 5 bases; nucleotides not matched to a gene: 8. There are 14 residues in the CDR3. The CDR3 coding sequence is TGTGCCAGCTCCCCGACAGGGGGCAATACTGAAGCTTTCTTT. Translation: CASSPTGGNTEAFF.

This rearrangement joins TRBV4-3 to TRBJ1-1; weak D call: TRBD1 (6 bases). The CDR3 length is 15 residues. V shed 5 bases and J shed 0 bases, with 13 bases lying between them. Germline V gene sequence: CDR1 LGHNA, CDR2 YSLEER. CDR3 region: CASSNRDIMNTEAFF. The CDR3 DNA is TGCGCCAGCAGCAACCGGGACATCATGAACACTGAAGCTTTCTTT.

The chain carries TRBV5-1 and TRBJ1-2; D is possibly TRBD1 (5 bases). The CDR3 is 13 residues long. The germline V gene has CDR1 SGHRS and CDR2 YFSETQ. V dropped 2 bases and J dropped 8 bases, with 13 bases sitting between them. As DNA, the CDR3 is TGCGCCAGCAGCTTAGGTGGGGCTCAGGGCTACACCTTC. Amino acids: CASSLGGAQGYTF.

This clone was seen a single time. V usage is TRBV27 and J usage is TRBJ1-3; no reliable D call. CDR1 is MNHEY and CDR2 is SMNVEV in the germline V gene (reference sequence). V was pared by 6 bases and J by 1 base, with 4 bases between. The CDR3 has 12 residues. For the CDR3, the DNA is TGTGCCAGCAGCCTATCTGGAAACACCATATATTTT. It codes for CASSLSGNTIYF.

The V and J genes are TRBV5-1 and TRBJ1-2; 9 nucleotides agree with TRBD1. This CDR3 region has 15 residues. Germline CDR1 reads SGHRS; CDR2 reads YFSETQ. V lost 0 bases and J lost 8; bases outside the gene matches: 8. The CDR3 DNA reads TGCGCCAGCAGCTTGGGGGGACAGGGCGAGTACGGCTACACCTTC. This codes for CASSLGGQGEYGYTF. Based on the CDR3 plus reference TRBV5-1 and TRBJ1-2, the full variable domain is KAGVTQTPRYLIKTRGQQVTLSCSPISGHRSVSWYQQTPGQGLQFLFEYFSETQRNKGNFPGRFSGRQFSNSRSEMNVSTLELGDSALYLCASSLGGQGEYGYTFGSGTRLTVV.

The chain has TRBV7-6 and TRBJ2-3, with TRBD2 matching 8 bases. The germline CDR1 and CDR2 sequences are SGHVS and FNYEAQ. The length of the CDR3 is 14 residues. V trimming: 5 bases; J trimming: 6 bases; junction bases outside the gene matches: 7. CDR3 region: CASSAAGGGDTQYF. In DNA, the CDR3 is TGTGCCAGCAGCGCCGCGGGGGGAGGGGATACGCAGTATTTT.